The rows below give T cell receptor beta chains drawn from one sample of a study of shared clonotypes between healthy human individuals. Assay: immunoSEQ multiplex PCR; the TCRdb copy retains only in-frame clones and omits some. The table includes some 1,400,000 clones, roughly 96% detected once. Input material: naive CD4+ T cells sorted from blood. Receptor source: a man younger than 45 in good health. Both conserved end residues are part of each CDR3. A D gene is named only where the DNA matches it firmly. Size tells how often a clone was seen (once, few, many) or the class of an expanded clone, and some rows leave it out.

v_gene,d_gene,j_gene,abundance,CDR3nt,CDR3aa
TRBV19,NA,TRBJ1-5,NA,TGTGCCAGTAGTATTAGAGGGCGCAATCAGCCCCAGCATTTT,CASSIRGRNQPQHF
TRBV5-1,NA,TRBJ1-5,few,TGCGCCAGCAGCTTGACAGGAGCCCATCAGCCCCAGCATTTT,CASSLTGAHQPQHF
TRBV28,NA,TRBJ1-2,NA,TGTGCCAGCAGACGAATTAGGGGGGGAGTCGACTATGGCTACACCTTC,CASRRIRGGVDYGYTF
TRBV6-1,NA,TRBJ2-1,NA,TGTGCCAGCAGTGAAGCAAGACTCGGTGAGCAGTTCTTC,CASSEARLGEQFF
TRBV7-6,NA,TRBJ2-7,NA,TGTGCCAGCAGCTTAGGGGCAGACCCCTACGAGCAGTACTTC,CASSLGADPYEQYF
TRBV28,NA,TRBJ1-5,NA,TGTGCCAGCACCGGGTTCAGGGATAGCAATCAGCCCCAGCATTTT,CASTGFRDSNQPQHF
TRBV29-1,TRBD2,TRBJ2-2,NA,TGCAGCGTTGAAGTGGACCCGGGAGGTGTAGCGGGTCTGTTTTTT,CSVEVDPGGVAGLFF
TRBV15,TRBD1,TRBJ1-1,NA,TGTGCCACCAGCAGAGCTTCCGGGACAGGGGGGACTGAAGCTTTCTTT,CATSRASGTGGTEAFF
TRBV7-2,NA,TRBJ2-5,NA,TGTGCCAGCAGCTCGGGGCGGCGGCACCAAGAGACCCAGTACTTC,CASSSGRRHQETQYF
TRBV10-1,TRBD1,TRBJ2-7,NA,TGCGCCAGCAGTGGGACTCGGACAGGGAGTAACGAGCAGTACTTC,CASSGTRTGSNEQYF
TRBV11-1,NA,TRBJ1-1,NA,TGTGCCAGCAGCTTAGTTTCGGCAGGGGAAGAAGCTTTCTTT,CASSLVSAGEEAFF
TRBV7-8,TRBD1,TRBJ2-3,NA,TGTGCCAGCAGCTTAGCGATGACAGGGTTGAGCACAGATACGCAGTATTTT,CASSLAMTGLSTDTQYF
TRBV5-1,NA,TRBJ2-1,once,TGCGCCAGCAGCTTGGAGCCCGAAAATGAGCAGTTCTTC,CASSLEPENEQFF
TRBV19,NA,TRBJ2-2,NA,TGTGCCAGTAGGGCGGGGCATGGCAGTAGCACCGGGGAGCTGTTTTTT,CASRAGHGSSTGELFF
TRBV9,TRBD2,TRBJ2-2,NA,TGTGCCAGCAGCGTATCCGGCGGGAGGGCGGCCGGGGAGCTGTTTTTT,CASSVSGGRAAGELFF
TRBV7-2,TRBD1,TRBJ1-3,NA,TGTGCCAGCACCCCAAGGGGGACAGGGACAAGCTCTGGAAACACCATATATTTT,CASTPRGTGTSSGNTIYF
TRBV7-2,NA,TRBJ2-7,NA,TGTGCCAGCAGCTTATCGGGTAACGAGCAGTACTTC,CASSLSGNEQYF
TRBV7-8,NA,TRBJ1-2,NA,TGTGCCAGCAGCCCAGTCGGACAGAAGTATGGCTACACCTTC,CASSPVGQKYGYTF
TRBV7-2,NA,TRBJ2-7,NA,TGTGCCAGCAGCCCGAGCAGGGGGGGCTCCTACGAGCAGTACTTC,CASSPSRGGSYEQYF
TRBV25-1,TRBD2,TRBJ2-1,NA,TGTGCCAGCAGTGACAGCGGGAGGGTCGACAATGAGCAGTTCTTC,CASSDSGRVDNEQFF
TRBV28,NA,TRBJ2-1,once,TGTGCCAGCAGCCACCGCGGGACGGGGCAGTTCTTC,CASSHRGTGQFF
TRBV19,NA,TRBJ2-1,NA,TGTGCCAGTAGTATTCTGGGGGGGGCTAGCGCACTTCCCGACAATGAGCAGTTCTTC,CASSILGGASALPDNEQFF
TRBV5-1,NA,TRBJ1-4,NA,TGCGCCAGCAGCCTGGGGACACTAGCAACTAATGAAAAACTGTTTTTT,CASSLGTLATNEKLFF
TRBV7-6,NA,TRBJ2-3,NA,TGTGCCAGCGGGGCGGAGAGGGCAGATACGCAGTATTTT,CASGAERADTQYF
TRBV7-9,NA,TRBJ2-7,NA,TGTGCCAGCAGCCAACGAGGGGGATTCGACGAGCAGTACTTC,CASSQRGGFDEQYF
TRBV5-1,TRBD1,TRBJ1-4,NA,TGCGCCAGCAGCCGGGACAGGGACTCACTAGGTGAAAAACTGTTTTTT,CASSRDRDSLGEKLFF
TRBV6-5,NA,TRBJ2-7,NA,TGTGCCAGCAGTTACATAGGATCGCAGTACTTC,CASSYIGSQYF
TRBV5-1,NA,TRBJ1-2,NA,TGCGCCAGCAGCTCGTCCGGGAGCTTCAAAGATGGCTACACCTTC,CASSSSGSFKDGYTF
TRBV4-2,TRBD2,TRBJ2-5,once,TGTGCCAGCAGCCAAGAGATACTAGCGGGCCGAGAAGAGACCCAGTACTTC,CASSQEILAGREETQYF
TRBV7-2,TRBD2,TRBJ2-7,NA,TGTGCCAGCAGCTTTTCGAAGGCGCTAGCGGGAGATAGTCCCTACGAGCAGTACTTC,CASSFSKALAGDSPYEQYF
TRBV15,TRBD2,TRBJ2-3,NA,TGTGCCACCAGCAGAGAATCAGCGGGAGCGGCAGATACGCAGTATTTT,CATSRESAGAADTQYF
TRBV28,NA,TRBJ2-7,NA,TGTGCCAGCAGTTTGGGACGACAAGAGCAGTACTTC,CASSLGRQEQYF
TRBV14,TRBD1,TRBJ1-5,NA,TGTGCCAGCAGCCACGCAGGGGGGCCCCAGCATTTT,CASSHAGGPQHF
TRBV29-1,TRBD2,TRBJ2-1,NA,TGCAGTGTTGTCCCTAGCGGGAGAAGGCTTGAGCAGTTCTTC,CSVVPSGRRLEQFF
TRBV19,NA,TRBJ2-7,NA,TGTGCCAGTAGTATTCTTCCAGGGACCTCCTACGAGCAGTACTTC,CASSILPGTSYEQYF
TRBV21-1,NA,TRBJ2-3,NA,TGTGCCAGCAGCAAAGGATCTTTGGTTGGAGAGCCTAGCACAGATACGCAGTATTTT,CASSKGSLVGEPSTDTQYF
TRBV5-1,NA,TRBJ2-2,NA,TGCGCCAGCAGCGATCAGGGACCCGGGGAGCTGTTTTTT,CASSDQGPGELFF
TRBV27,TRBD2,TRBJ2-3,NA,TGTGCCAGCAGTTTCCTTGGACCAGCGGGAGGAGGCACAGATACGCAGTATTTT,CASSFLGPAGGGTDTQYF
TRBV6-1,TRBD2,TRBJ2-2,NA,TGTGCCAGCAGTGAAGGGCTAGCGGGTCACCGAAGGACCGGGGAGCTGTTTTTT,CASSEGLAGHRRTGELFF
TRBV6-1,TRBD2,TRBJ2-3,once,TGTGCCAGCAGTGCACTGGGGGACTACTCAGATACGCAGTATTTT,CASSALGDYSDTQYF
TRBV4-1,TRBD2,TRBJ2-1,NA,TGCGCCAGCAGCCAAGGTATTGCGGGAGGGCCCTATGAGCAGTTCTTC,CASSQGIAGGPYEQFF
TRBV7-9,NA,TRBJ2-7,NA,TGTGCCAGCAGCCCCCCACTGAGATCATACGAGCAGTACTTC,CASSPPLRSYEQYF
TRBV29-1,TRBD1,TRBJ2-7,NA,TGCAGCGTGAAACCTAACCGGGACAGGGTTTCCGAGCAGTACTTC,CSVKPNRDRVSEQYF
TRBV9,TRBD2,TRBJ2-1,NA,TGTGCCAGCAGCTCTAGCTGGGACTACCGCCTTGGTGAGCAGTTCTTC,CASSSSWDYRLGEQFF
TRBV9,TRBD1,TRBJ2-2,NA,TGTGCCAGCAGCGTAGAACAGGGGAAAGCCGGGGAGCTGTTTTTT,CASSVEQGKAGELFF
TRBV7-2,NA,TRBJ1-1,NA,TGTGCCAGCAGCAGAACAGCGAACACTGAAGCTTTCTTT,CASSRTANTEAFF
TRBV28,NA,TRBJ2-1,NA,TGTGCCAGCAGAAGATATGCAGAGCGGGTGGGGGCCTACAATGAGCAGTTCTTC,CASRRYAERVGAYNEQFF
TRBV27,TRBD2,TRBJ2-7,NA,TGTGCCAGCGCGTCCAGAGCGGGGGTTACTCGCGAGCAGTACTTC,CASASRAGVTREQYF
TRBV11-1,TRBD1,TRBJ1-4,once,TGTGCCAGCAGCCCAAGGACAGGAGATGAAAAACTGTTTTTT,CASSPRTGDEKLFF
TRBV19,TRBD1,TRBJ2-7,NA,TGTGCCAGTAGTGTATCCGGGACAGGGATGTACGAGCAGTACTTC,CASSVSGTGMYEQYF
TRBV4-3,TRBD1,TRBJ2-2,NA,TGCGCCAGCAGCCACTCAAAGGGGGACAGGGTCACCGGGGAGCTGTTTTTT,CASSHSKGDRVTGELFF
TRBV5-4,NA,TRBJ1-2,NA,TGTGCCAGCAGCCGGTCGGGGGGACCTAACTATGGCTACACCTTC,CASSRSGGPNYGYTF
TRBV2,NA,TRBJ2-3,NA,TGTGCCAGCAGTGGCCGGGAACTAAGTTATACGCAGTATTTT,CASSGRELSYTQYF
TRBV7-2,NA,TRBJ1-5,few,TGTGCCAGCAGCTCCCACAAGGTGGTCAATGGCAATCAGCCCCAGCATTTT,CASSSHKVVNGNQPQHF
TRBV2,TRBD1,TRBJ1-1,NA,TGTGCCAGAACGGACAGGGTGATCACTCGAGACACTGAAGCTTTCTTT,CARTDRVITRDTEAFF
TRBV7-8,NA,TRBJ2-7,NA,TGTGCCAGCAGCTTATGGGACTCCCGCCTAGACGAGCAGTACTTC,CASSLWDSRLDEQYF
TRBV4-3,NA,TRBJ1-1,NA,TGCGCCAGCAGCCAAGATAGGGGACACCCAACGAACACTGAAGCTTTCTTT,CASSQDRGHPTNTEAFF
TRBV5-4,TRBD2,TRBJ2-1,NA,TGTGCCAGCAGCTTGGCCATTACGGGAGGAGGTTACAATGAGCAGTTCTTC,CASSLAITGGGYNEQFF
TRBV5-1,TRBD2,TRBJ2-3,once,TGCGCCAGCAGCCGGGGACTATACACAGATACGCAGTATTTT,CASSRGLYTDTQYF
TRBV5-1,NA,TRBJ1-1,NA,TGCGCCAGCAGCTTGACTAGGGCGAACACTGAAGCTTTCTTT,CASSLTRANTEAFF